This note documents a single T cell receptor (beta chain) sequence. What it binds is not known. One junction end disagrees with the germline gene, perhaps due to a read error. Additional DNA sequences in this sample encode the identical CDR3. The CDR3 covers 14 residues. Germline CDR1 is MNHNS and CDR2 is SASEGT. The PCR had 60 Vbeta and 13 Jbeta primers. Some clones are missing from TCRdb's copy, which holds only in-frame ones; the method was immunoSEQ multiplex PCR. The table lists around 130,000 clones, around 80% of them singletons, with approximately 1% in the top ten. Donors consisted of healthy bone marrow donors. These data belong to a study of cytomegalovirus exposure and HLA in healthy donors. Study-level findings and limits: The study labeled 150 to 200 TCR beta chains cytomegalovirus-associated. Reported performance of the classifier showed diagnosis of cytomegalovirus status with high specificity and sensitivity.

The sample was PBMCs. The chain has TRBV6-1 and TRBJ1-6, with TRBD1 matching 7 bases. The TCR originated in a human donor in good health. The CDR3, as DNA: TGTGCCAGCAGTGAAAGGGGGCTTTCCTCACCTCTCCACTTT. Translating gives CASSERGLSSPLHF.